This T cell receptor (beta chain) was retrieved from a study of blood T cell repertoires in COVID-19. Background on the study: Samples taken during acute and convalescent COVID-19 were collected in the United States, Italy and Spain. PBMCs, B-cell-depleted T cells, or T cells provided the cDNA or gDNA that made up the material.

In the study's own analysis: From reference gene primer amplification, estimates of nucleated cell counts were derived. TCRdb's copy holds only in-frame clones and misses some; the assay was immunoSEQ multiplex PCR. That table supplies the V and J calls and clone size; D and trimming were determined from the DNA. This table holds over 50,000 clones, around four fifths found once. The CDR3 contains 13 residues. Trimming pared 3 bases from V and 9 bases from J, leaving 13 bases between. CDR1 is KGHDR, CDR2 SFDVKD, per germline. This clone came up once. Specimen: peripheral blood. This chain joins TRBV24-1 and TRBJ2-5, with D possibly TRBD2 on 6 matching bases. The clonotype originates from a man in his sixties or seventies with acute or convalescent COVID-19. CDR3 residues: CATSDGGSTAQYF. The CDR3 DNA is TGTGCCACCAGTGATGGGGGGTCGACGGCCCAGTACTTC.